This T cell receptor beta chain was recorded in a study of blood T cell repertoires in COVID-19. In the study overall: The United States, Italy and Spain supplied acute and convalescent COVID-19 samples. Sources were T cells, B-cell-depleted T cells, or PBMCs; the material itself was cDNA or gDNA.

As originally analysed: Nucleated cell number was recorded as an estimate derived from reference gene primer amplification. Libraries were prepared by immunoSEQ multiplex PCR; TCRdb keeps only in-frame clonotypes and omits some of them. That table supplies the V and J calls and clone size; D and trimming were determined from the DNA. The table includes about 250,000 clones, roughly 82% detected once. During active infection, Seattle patients enrolled and were then monitored through disease. This CDR3 has 14 residues. Germline CDR1 MNHEY, CDR2 SVGAGI. Trimming shortened V by 8 bases and J by 2 bases, and 12 bases separated the two germline ends.

The source is a woman aged 80 or older with COVID-19, enrolled during active disease. Specimen: peripheral blood. The chain recombines TRBV6-5 with TRBJ2-2, with D perhaps TRBD1 (7 bases). CDR3 DNA sequence: TGTGCCAGCGGGGGGACAGATAACACCGGGGAGCTGTTTTTT. Translating gives CASGGTDNTGELFF.